Listed below are T cell receptor beta chains from one sample, sequenced in a study of T cells in Graves' hyperthyroidism and ophthalmopathy. Each CDR3 protein is one row after TCRdb ran MiXCR on the multiplex PCR reads. The table lists some 580,000 distinct CDR3 sequences, about 16% of them singletons. Sequencing input: blood. The receptor source for this set is a woman aged 40 to 49 with Graves' ophthalmopathy. Each CDR3 is given with its conserved first and last residue. Fields, in order: V gene, J gene, D gene, clone size, CDR3 protein, CDR3 DNA. D genes are given only for firm matches. For some rows the clone size is stated as once, few or many, or as a class when expanded; others skip it.

V gene: TRBV6-1; J gene: TRBJ2-1; D gene: TRBD2; clone size: NA; CDR3 protein: CASSAGLAGVGFF; CDR3 DNA: TGTGCCAGCAGTGCGGGACTAGCGGGAGTTGGGTTCTTC
V gene: TRBV6-1; J gene: TRBJ1-3; D gene: TRBD1; clone size: many; CDR3 protein: CASSNQGDGGNTIYF; CDR3 DNA: TGTGCCAGCAGTAACCAGGGGGACGGTGGAAACACCATATATTTT
V gene: TRBV20-1; J gene: TRBJ1-4; D gene: NA; clone size: few; CDR3 protein: CSARGPDGEKLFF; CDR3 DNA: TGCAGTGCTAGAGGACCAGACGGTGAAAAACTGTTTTTT
V gene: TRBV11-2; J gene: TRBJ1-6; D gene: NA; clone size: few; CDR3 protein: CASSTDFGSPLHF; CDR3 DNA: TGTGCCAGCAGTACTGACTTTGGGTCACCCCTCCACTTT
V gene: TRBV29-1; J gene: TRBJ2-2; D gene: NA; clone size: NA; CDR3 protein: CSVPSAGVNGELFF; CDR3 DNA: TGCAGCGTACCTAGCGCTGGTGTGAATGGGGAGCTGTTTTTT
V gene: TRBV5-1; J gene: TRBJ1-3; D gene: NA; clone size: NA; CDR3 protein: CASSVSGDGSGNTIYF; CDR3 DNA: TGCGCCAGCAGCGTCTCAGGAGATGGGTCTGGAAACACCATATATTTT
V gene: TRBV5-6; J gene: TRBJ1-1; D gene: TRBD1; clone size: few; CDR3 protein: CASSLVGGGQSYSEAFF; CDR3 DNA: TGTGCCAGCAGCTTGGTCGGTGGGGGACAGTCTTATAGTGAAGCTTTCTTT
V gene: TRBV13; J gene: TRBJ2-7; D gene: TRBD2; clone size: few; CDR3 protein: CASSQGLANYEQYF; CDR3 DNA: TGTGCCAGCAGCCAGGGACTAGCGAACTACGAGCAGTACTTC
V gene: TRBV6-5; J gene: TRBJ2-1; D gene: TRBD2; clone size: few; CDR3 protein: CASSYPGGDNEQFF; CDR3 DNA: TGTGCCAGCAGTTACCCGGGGGGAGACAATGAGCAGTTCTTC
V gene: TRBV13; J gene: TRBJ1-1; D gene: TRBD1; clone size: few; CDR3 protein: CASSSTTGRADTEAFF; CDR3 DNA: TGTGCCAGCAGCTCCACGACAGGGAGGGCCGACACTGAAGCTTTCTTT
V gene: TRBV20-1; J gene: TRBJ2-7; D gene: NA; clone size: few; CDR3 protein: CSARERGTTPLEQYF; CDR3 DNA: TGCAGTGCTAGAGAAAGGGGGACTACCCCCCTCGAGCAGTACTTC
V gene: TRBV2; J gene: TRBJ2-1; D gene: NA; clone size: many; CDR3 protein: CASSSNLGSEQFF; CDR3 DNA: TGTGCCAGCAGTTCCAATCTTGGTTCTGAGCAGTTCTTC
V gene: TRBV6-1; J gene: TRBJ1-5; D gene: NA; clone size: NA; CDR3 protein: CASSEAVGQPQHF; CDR3 DNA: TGTGCCAGCAGTGAAGCGGTTGGTCAGCCCCAGCATTTT
V gene: TRBV19; J gene: TRBJ2-7; D gene: NA; clone size: NA; CDR3 protein: CASSMRAGSYEQYF; CDR3 DNA: TGTGCCAGTAGTATGAGGGCGGGGTCCTACGAGCAGTACTTC
V gene: TRBV7-3; J gene: TRBJ2-2; D gene: NA; clone size: few; CDR3 protein: CASSLNGFNTGELFF; CDR3 DNA: TGTGCCAGCAGCCTAAATGGTTTCAACACCGGGGAGCTGTTTTTT
V gene: TRBV27; J gene: TRBJ1-1; D gene: NA; clone size: NA; CDR3 protein: CATSRGGFGDTEAFF; CDR3 DNA: TGTGCCACTTCACGGGGGGGGTTTGGGGACACTGAAGCTTTCTTT
V gene: TRBV20-1; J gene: TRBJ2-7; D gene: TRBD2; clone size: many; CDR3 protein: CSASLAGTSGSYEQYF; CDR3 DNA: TGCAGTGCTAGTCTCGCCGGGACTAGCGGTTCCTACGAGCAGTACTTC
V gene: TRBV28; J gene: TRBJ2-3; D gene: NA; clone size: many; CDR3 protein: CASSLRSVRTPTREDTQYF; CDR3 DNA: TGTGCCAGCAGTTTAAGGTCCGTCCGGACACCTACCCGGGAAGATACGCAGTATTTT
V gene: TRBV7-2; J gene: TRBJ2-4; D gene: TRBD1; clone size: NA; CDR3 protein: CASSLADRVGIQYF; CDR3 DNA: TGTGCCAGCAGCTTAGCTGACAGGGTCGGCATTCAGTACTTC
V gene: TRBV4-1; J gene: TRBJ2-3; D gene: TRBD2; clone size: NA; CDR3 protein: CASSQQGLRTDTQYF; CDR3 DNA: TGCGCCAGCAGCCAGCAGGGACTACGCACAGATACGCAGTATTTT
V gene: TRBV6-5; J gene: TRBJ2-7; D gene: NA; clone size: NA; CDR3 protein: CASSYSRVSRNKGEQYF; CDR3 DNA: TGTGCCAGCAGTTACTCGAGGGTTAGTAGGAATAAGGGGGAGCAGTACTTC
V gene: TRBV3-1; J gene: TRBJ2-1; D gene: TRBD2; clone size: many; CDR3 protein: CASSQLAGGLGNEQFF; CDR3 DNA: TGTGCCAGCAGCCAGTTGGCGGGGGGGCTGGGCAATGAGCAGTTCTTC
V gene: TRBV5-1; J gene: TRBJ1-6; D gene: TRBD1; clone size: many; CDR3 protein: CASSPEGRGQSPLHF; CDR3 DNA: TGCGCCAGCAGCCCAGAGGGCAGGGGGCAATCACCCCTCCACTTT
V gene: TRBV12-3/TRBV12-4; J gene: TRBJ1-1; D gene: NA; clone size: many; CDR3 protein: CASSPTGRAPNTEAFF; CDR3 DNA: TGTGCCAGCAGCCCTACGGGGCGGGCACCGAACACTGAAGCTTTCTTT
V gene: TRBV10-3; J gene: TRBJ1-1; D gene: NA; clone size: few; CDR3 protein: CANSDSPLKMNTEAFF; CDR3 DNA: TGTGCCAACTCCGACAGCCCCCTTAAGATGAACACTGAAGCTTTCTTT
V gene: TRBV20-1; J gene: TRBJ2-7; D gene: TRBD2; clone size: few; CDR3 protein: CSARGRVENEQYF; CDR3 DNA: TGCAGTGCTCGAGGGAGGGTAGAGAACGAGCAGTACTTC
V gene: TRBV3-1; J gene: TRBJ2-7; D gene: NA; clone size: many; CDR3 protein: CASSHPLGPGVPDEQYF; CDR3 DNA: TGTGCCAGCAGCCACCCCCTGGGCCCAGGGGTCCCGGACGAGCAGTACTTC
V gene: TRBV2; J gene: TRBJ2-2; D gene: TRBD1; clone size: many; CDR3 protein: CASSWTGITGELFF; CDR3 DNA: TGTGCCAGCAGTTGGACAGGAATCACCGGGGAGCTGTTTTTT
V gene: TRBV18; J gene: TRBJ1-1; D gene: TRBD1; clone size: few; CDR3 protein: CASSPPAGQSGNTEAFF; CDR3 DNA: TGTGCCAGCTCACCACCGGCGGGACAGTCCGGGAACACTGAAGCTTTCTTT
V gene: TRBV6-1; J gene: TRBJ2-3; D gene: NA; clone size: many; CDR3 protein: CASRPPLSTDTQYF; CDR3 DNA: TGTGCCAGCAGACCTCCGCTGAGCACAGATACGCAGTATTTT
V gene: TRBV5-4; J gene: TRBJ1-1; D gene: NA; clone size: NA; CDR3 protein: CASSRSSGRNTEAFF; CDR3 DNA: TGTGCCAGCAGCCGCTCGTCAGGGCGTAACACTGAAGCTTTCTTT
V gene: TRBV14; J gene: TRBJ2-1; D gene: NA; clone size: few; CDR3 protein: CASSHGTDSSYNEQFF; CDR3 DNA: TGTGCCAGCAGCCACGGGACGGACAGCTCCTACAATGAGCAGTTCTTC
V gene: TRBV28; J gene: TRBJ1-2; D gene: NA; clone size: many; CDR3 protein: CASSFSADGYGYTF; CDR3 DNA: TGTGCCAGCAGTTTCTCGGCGGACGGCTATGGCTACACCTTC
V gene: TRBV5-1; J gene: TRBJ2-1; D gene: NA; clone size: NA; CDR3 protein: CASNPLAGSSYNEQFF; CDR3 DNA: TGCGCCAGCAACCCGCTGGCGGGGAGCTCCTACAATGAGCAGTTCTTC
V gene: TRBV6-1; J gene: TRBJ2-7; D gene: NA; clone size: NA; CDR3 protein: CACSERGRSSYEQYF; CDR3 DNA: TGTGCCTGCAGTGAAAGGGGCAGGAGCTCCTACGAGCAGTACTTC
V gene: TRBV5-1; J gene: TRBJ2-1; D gene: TRBD1; clone size: few; CDR3 protein: CASRRQGMSEQFF; CDR3 DNA: TGCGCCAGCAGGCGACAGGGTATGAGTGAGCAGTTCTTC
V gene: TRBV7-2; J gene: TRBJ2-7; D gene: TRBD1; clone size: few; CDR3 protein: CASSSTGIMDEQYF; CDR3 DNA: TGTGCCAGCAGCTCGACAGGGATCATGGACGAGCAGTACTTC
V gene: TRBV27; J gene: TRBJ2-3; D gene: TRBD1; clone size: many; CDR3 protein: CASSRQGGTDTQYF; CDR3 DNA: TGTGCCAGCAGTCGACAGGGGGGGACAGATACGCAGTATTTT
V gene: TRBV18; J gene: TRBJ2-2; D gene: TRBD2; clone size: many; CDR3 protein: CASSSTSGSASGELFF; CDR3 DNA: TGTGCCAGCTCATCGACTAGCGGGAGTGCTTCCGGGGAGCTGTTTTTT
V gene: TRBV4-1; J gene: TRBJ2-3; D gene: NA; clone size: many; CDR3 protein: CASSQVGRDRNVDTQYF; CDR3 DNA: TGCGCCAGCAGCCAAGTCGGGCGGGACCGAAATGTAGATACGCAGTATTTT
V gene: TRBV20-1; J gene: TRBJ2-2; D gene: TRBD2; clone size: few; CDR3 protein: CSATPVGLDYTGELFF; CDR3 DNA: TGCAGTGCTACCCCTGTAGGACTAGACTACACCGGGGAGCTGTTTTTT
V gene: TRBV29-1; J gene: TRBJ2-1; D gene: NA; clone size: NA; CDR3 protein: CSVEGARMLSEQFF; CDR3 DNA: TGCAGCGTTGAAGGGGCTAGAATGTTGAGTGAGCAGTTCTTC
V gene: TRBV5-6; J gene: TRBJ2-3; D gene: NA; clone size: NA; CDR3 protein: CASSLGFRASTDTQYF; CDR3 DNA: TGTGCCAGCAGCTTAGGATTCAGGGCTAGCACAGATACGCAGTATTTT
V gene: TRBV6-1; J gene: TRBJ1-1; D gene: NA; clone size: few; CDR3 protein: CASIMTGGTEAFF; CDR3 DNA: TGTGCCAGCATCATGACAGGAGGCACTGAAGCTTTCTTT
V gene: TRBV10-3; J gene: TRBJ2-3; D gene: NA; clone size: NA; CDR3 protein: CAISPGTPSGTDTQYF; CDR3 DNA: TGTGCCATCAGCCCCGGGACACCATCTGGCACAGATACGCAGTATTTT